The clone carrying this T cell receptor beta chain was observed many times. What it binds is unknown. Trimming shortened V by 1 base and J by 4 bases, and 24 bases separated the two germline ends. This CDR3 region has 19 residues. The V gene's germline CDR1 is MNHEY and CDR2 SVGEGT. In TCRdb, the RT-PCR reads were re-called with MiXCR into one record per CDR3 protein. The data show some 180,000 distinct CDR3 sequences, 7.5% to 10% seen once. These data belong to a study of response to subunit inactivated influenza vaccine. Study-wide results and limits: Few additional T cells are recruited per seasonal influenza vaccination, authors suggested.

The chain couples TRBV6-2 or TRBV6-3 to TRBJ2-3; D possibly uses TRBD1 or TRBD2 (5 bases each). This clonotype originated in a man aged 50-59 years who received an inactivated influenza vaccine. Here the sequenced sample was non-naive T cells sorted from PBMCs, taken on the day of vaccination. The CDR3 sequence: CASSYFLPGPPNNADTQYF. The CDR3 DNA reads as TGTGCCAGCAGTTACTTTCTACCGGGACCGCCGAACAATGCAGATACGCAGTATTTT.